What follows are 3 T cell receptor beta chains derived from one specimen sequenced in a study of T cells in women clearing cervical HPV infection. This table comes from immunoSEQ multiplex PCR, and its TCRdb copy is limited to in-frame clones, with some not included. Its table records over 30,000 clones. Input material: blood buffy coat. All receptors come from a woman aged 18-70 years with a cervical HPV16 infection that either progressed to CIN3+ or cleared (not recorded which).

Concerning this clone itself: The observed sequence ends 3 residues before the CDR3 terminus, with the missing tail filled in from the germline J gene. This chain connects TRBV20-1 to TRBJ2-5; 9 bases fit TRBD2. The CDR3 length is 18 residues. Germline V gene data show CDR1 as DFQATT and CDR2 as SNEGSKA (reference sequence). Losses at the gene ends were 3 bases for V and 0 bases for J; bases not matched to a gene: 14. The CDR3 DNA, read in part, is TGCAGTGCTAGGGTAGACGTAACTAGCGGGCGGTACCAAGAGACC. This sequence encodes CSARVDVTSGRYQET. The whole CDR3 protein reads CSARVDVTSGRYQETQYF.

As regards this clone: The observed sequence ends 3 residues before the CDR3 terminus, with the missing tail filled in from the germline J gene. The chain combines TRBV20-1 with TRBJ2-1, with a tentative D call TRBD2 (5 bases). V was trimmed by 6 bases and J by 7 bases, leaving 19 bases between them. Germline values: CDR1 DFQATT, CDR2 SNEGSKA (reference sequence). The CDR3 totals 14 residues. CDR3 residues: CSAPGLRAGNEQFF. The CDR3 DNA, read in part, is TGCAGTGCCCCCGGTTTGAGGGCGGGTAATGAG.

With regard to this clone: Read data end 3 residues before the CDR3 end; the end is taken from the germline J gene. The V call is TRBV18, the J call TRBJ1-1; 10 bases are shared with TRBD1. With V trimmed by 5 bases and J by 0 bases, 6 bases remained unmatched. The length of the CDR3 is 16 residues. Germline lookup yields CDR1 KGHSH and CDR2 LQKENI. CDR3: CASSTDRGSLNTEAFF. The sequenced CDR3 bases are TGTGCCAGCTCAACGGACAGGGGGAGTTTGAACACTGAA.